This is a list of T cell receptor beta chains from one sample in a study of OX40 agonist ivuxolimab in advanced cancers. TCRdb's table, derived via immunoSEQ multiplex PCR, lists solely in-frame clones and lacks some. The sample contains around 77,000 clones, 78% of which appear only once. The specimen was CD4+ or CD8+ T cells sorted from blood, collected in a trial of the OX40 agonist ivuxolimab. Receptors were obtained from an adult with an advanced solid tumor such as melanoma, head and neck, liver or kidney cancer. The CDR3 runs from the conserved cysteine through the conserved F or W. D genes are given only for firm matches. Size values are once, few and many counts, or a class for expanded clones, and some rows have none.

j_gene,d_gene,v_gene,abundance,CDR3aa,CDR3nt
TRBJ1-5,-,TRBV16,-,CASSRESLQPQHF,TGTGCCAGCAGCCGAGAGTCCCTTCAGCCCCAGCATTTT
TRBJ1-2,TRBD1,TRBV9,-,CASSVGGQGSGYVMLGYGYTF,TGTGCCAGCAGCGTAGGTGGACAGGGGTCGGGGTACGTCATGCTAGGCTATGGCTACACCTTC
TRBJ1-5,-,TRBV10-2,-,CASRPGGGASYQPQHF,TGCGCCAGCAGGCCCGGCGGGGGGGCTAGTTATCAGCCCCAGCATTTT
TRBJ2-3,-,TRBV21-1,-,CASSKVLVAGVGTTDTQYF,TGTGCCAGCAGCAAAGTCCTGGTTGCGGGAGTAGGAACCACAGATACGCAGTATTTT
TRBJ2-1,TRBD2,TRBV27,few,CASSLSGTSALSSYNEQFF,TGTGCCAGCAGTTTATCGGGGACTAGCGCCCTCAGCTCCTACAATGAGCAGTTCTTC
TRBJ1-5,-,TRBV18,-,CASSPDGSQPQHF,TGTGCCAGCTCACCAGACGGCAGCCAGCCCCAGCATTTT
TRBJ1-2,TRBD1,TRBV4-3,few,CASSQVGEGARGYTF,TGCGCCAGCAGCCAAGTAGGTGAGGGGGCGAGGGGCTACACCTTC
TRBJ1-2,TRBD1,TRBV6-5,-,CASSPSGRGQGYTF,TGTGCCAGCAGCCCCTCTGGGAGGGGGCAAGGCTACACCTTC
TRBJ2-7,-,TRBV23-1,-,CASSQILLRGHEQYF,TGCGCCAGCAGTCAAATCTTACTCAGGGGTCACGAGCAGTACTTC
TRBJ2-3,-,TRBV15,few,CATSRGVVTGRFSDTQYF,TGTGCCACCAGCAGAGGGGTTGTGACAGGGAGGTTTTCAGATACGCAGTATTTT
TRBJ1-6,-,TRBV2,few,CASSEAGNRNSPLHF,TGTGCCAGCAGTGAAGCAGGGAATCGAAATTCACCCCTCCACTTT
TRBJ2-3,TRBD2,TRBV5-1,-,CASSLFIGRGERTDTQYF,TGCGCCAGCAGCTTGTTTATCGGGCGGGGGGAACGCACAGATACGCAGTATTTT
TRBJ2-5,-,TRBV29-1,-,CSVGGRGQETQYF,TGCAGCGTGGGGGGCAGGGGACAAGAGACCCAGTACTTC
TRBJ1-2,-,TRBV5-6,-,CASSYQGRSSYTF,TGTGCCAGCTCCTACCAGGGCCGATCTTCGTACACCTTC
TRBJ1-2,TRBD1,TRBV28,-,CASSLGQGRGGYTF,TGTGCCAGCAGTCTAGGACAGGGGCGGGGTGGCTACACCTTC
TRBJ2-7,TRBD1,TRBV18,-,CASSLGTGSYEQYF,TGTGCCAGCTCACTTGGGACAGGGTCCTACGAGCAGTACTTC
TRBJ2-1,-,TRBV5-1,-,CASSFGGGGSNEQFF,TGCGCCAGCAGCTTCGGAGGAGGGGGGAGTAATGAGCAGTTCTTC
TRBJ2-7,-,TRBV7-9,-,CAAPRRNLIYEQYF,TGTGCCGCCCCAAGGCGTAATCTCATCTACGAGCAGTACTTC
TRBJ2-1,-,TRBV21-1,few,CASSTSGRANEQFF,TGTGCCAGCAGCACTAGCGGGAGGGCCAATGAGCAGTTCTTC
TRBJ1-2,TRBD1,TRBV29-1,-,CSVSTTGGGYGYTF,TGCAGCGTTTCAACGACAGGGGGTGGCTATGGCTACACCTTC
TRBJ1-2,-,TRBV28,-,CASSFLVTRLGEGYTF,TGTGCCAGCAGTTTCCTCGTGACACGTTTAGGCGAGGGCTACACCTTC
TRBJ1-2,-,TRBV28,-,CASTPGGTVRYGYTF,TGTGCCAGCACCCCCGGTGGTACAGTTCGCTATGGCTACACCTTC
TRBJ2-3,-,TRBV7-2,-,CASSLDGLPSTDTQYF,TGTGCCAGCAGCTTAGATGGACTCCCTAGCACAGATACGCAGTATTTT
TRBJ1-1,-,TRBV6-5,-,CASSYSGGLGTEAFF,TGTGCCAGCAGTTACTCGGGAGGTCTGGGCACTGAAGCTTTCTTT
TRBJ1-5,-,TRBV18,-,CASSPTQNQPQHF,TGTGCCAGCTCACCAACCCAAAATCAGCCCCAGCATTTT
TRBJ2-1,-,TRBV28,-,CASSLSGVGRIGNEQFF,TGTGCCAGCAGTTTAAGTGGCGTCGGTAGAATAGGCAATGAGCAGTTCTTC
TRBJ2-5,-,TRBV5-1,-,CASSFRGQETQYF,TGCGCCAGCAGCTTCCGAGGTCAAGAGACCCAGTACTTC
TRBJ1-2,-,TRBV6-1,-,CASSQGTFLWGYTF,TGTGCCAGCAGCCAAGGGACATTCCTCTGGGGCTACACCTTC
TRBJ1-1,-,TRBV14,-,CASSLAGMNTEAFF,TGTGCCAGCAGCCTGGCGGGTATGAACACTGAAGCTTTCTTT
TRBJ1-2,-,TRBV5-1,-,CASSFGTGLNYGYTF,TGCGCCAGCAGCTTTGGAACAGGCCTTAACTATGGCTACACCTTC
TRBJ2-5,TRBD1,TRBV15,once,CATSRGRDRGKRQYF,TGTGCCACCAGCAGAGGGCGGGACAGGGGAAAGAGGCAGTACTTC
TRBJ1-5,-,TRBV18,-,CASSPGQESNQPQHF,TGTGCCAGCTCACCAGGGCAGGAAAGCAATCAGCCCCAGCATTTT
TRBJ2-1,TRBD2,TRBV6-4,-,CASSPLAGGSSEQFF,TGTGCCAGCAGCCCCCTAGCGGGGGGGAGTAGTGAGCAGTTCTTC
TRBJ2-3,TRBD2,TRBV19,-,CASSPRTSGIYTDTQYF,TGTGCCAGTAGCCCGAGGACTAGCGGGATATACACAGATACGCAGTATTTT
TRBJ1-2,-,TRBV27,-,CASSPTGTDNYGYTF,TGTGCCAGCAGTCCCACCGGGACGGACAACTATGGCTACACCTTC
TRBJ2-6,TRBD1,TRBV11-2,-,CASSLTGTGLSGANVLTF,TGTGCCAGCAGCTTAACCGGGACAGGACTCTCTGGGGCCAACGTCCTGACTTTC
TRBJ2-2,-,TRBV5-6,-,CASSLDGIGELFF,TGTGCCAGCAGCTTGGATGGGATCGGGGAGCTGTTTTTT
TRBJ1-5,-,TRBV2,-,CASSGQENQPQHF,TGTGCCAGCAGTGGACAGGAGAATCAGCCCCAGCATTTT
TRBJ1-2,-,TRBV6-5,-,CASSPQLYGYTF,TGTGCCAGCAGTCCCCAGCTGTATGGCTACACCTTC
TRBJ1-5,TRBD1,TRBV7-9,-,CASSLTGIYSNQPQHF,TGTGCCAGCAGCCTGACAGGGATTTATAGCAATCAGCCCCAGCATTTT
TRBJ1-4,-,TRBV7-9,-,CASSLWGTNEKLFF,TGTGCCAGCAGCTTATGGGGAACTAATGAAAAACTGTTTTTT
TRBJ2-7,TRBD2,TRBV7-2,-,CASSLGTSMQYEQYF,TGTGCCAGCAGCTTAGGGACTAGCATGCAGTACGAGCAGTACTTC
TRBJ2-3,TRBD2,TRBV28,-,CASTPGLATDTQYF,TGTGCCAGCACCCCGGGACTAGCAACAGATACGCAGTATTTT
TRBJ1-6,-,TRBV7-2,-,CASSLGAGFYNSPLHF,TGTGCCAGCAGCTTAGGCGCGGGATTCTATAATTCACCCCTCCACTTT
TRBJ2-5,-,TRBV7-6,-,CASSQGPKQETQYF,TGTGCCAGCAGCCAGGGACCAAAACAAGAGACCCAGTACTTC
TRBJ1-2,TRBD1,TRBV27,medium-sized,CASSPQGVYGYTF,TGTGCCAGCAGCCCACAGGGGGTCTATGGCTACACCTTC
TRBJ1-2,-,TRBV7-8,-,CASSSHSYGYTF,TGTGCCAGCAGCTCTCACAGCTATGGCTACACCTTC
TRBJ1-3,-,TRBV9,-,CASSLGSAASGNTIYF,TGTGCCAGCAGCCTTGGGAGTGCCGCCTCTGGAAACACCATATATTTT
TRBJ2-3,TRBD2,TRBV11-3,-,CASSLDTASGSTDTQYF,TGTGCCAGCAGCTTAGACACGGCTAGCGGGAGCACAGATACGCAGTATTTT
TRBJ1-1,-,TRBV21-1,-,CASSKNPPGNTEAFF,TGTGCCAGCAGCAAAAACCCCCCCGGGAACACTGAAGCTTTCTTT
TRBJ1-4,TRBD1,TRBV5-1,-,CASSLYPPGQATNEKLFF,TGCGCCAGCAGCTTGTATCCACCGGGACAGGCAACTAATGAAAAACTGTTTTTT
TRBJ2-1,-,TRBV5-1,-,CASSLARDSSSYNEQFF,TGCGCCAGCAGCTTGGCCAGGGACTCAAGCTCCTACAATGAGCAGTTCTTC
TRBJ2-3,TRBD2,TRBV7-2,few,CASSSGTIASTDTQYF,TGTGCCAGCAGCTCCGGGACTATAGCCTCGACAGATACGCAGTATTTT
TRBJ2-1,TRBD1,TRBV11-3,-,CASSSHRDRGPNEQFF,TGTGCCAGCAGCTCACACCGGGACAGGGGGCCCAATGAGCAGTTCTTC
TRBJ1-5,-,TRBV18,-,CASSPPGQGNQPQHF,TGTGCCAGCTCCCCCCCCGGGCAGGGCAATCAGCCCCAGCATTTT
TRBJ2-5,TRBD2,TRBV11-2,-,CASSSWGGGGETQYF,TGTGCCAGCAGCTCTTGGGGGGGAGGAGGAGAGACCCAGTACTTC
TRBJ2-3,TRBD2,TRBV15,-,CATSRAKVAGGSQAQYF,TGTGCCACCAGCAGAGCCAAAGTAGCGGGAGGCTCCCAGGCGCAGTATTTT